This T cell receptor (beta chain) is from a study of technical replicates of blood from several donors. The table came from immunoSEQ multiplex PCR; TCRdb's copy has only in-frame clones and leaves some out. Of 85,000 to 100,000 clones in the sample, approximately 95% were seen once. This clone was seen only a few times. V trimming: 4 bases; J trimming: 4 bases; junction bases outside the gene matches: 11. This CDR3 contains 16 residues. Germline loops: CDR1 SGHTS, CDR2 YDEGEE. V is TRBV5-8 and J is TRBJ1-1, with TRBD1 identical over 9 bases. The receptor's source is a human donor in good health. The specimen sequenced was T cells isolated from PBMCs. The CDR3 here is CASSQNTGTGTTEAFF. The DNA of the CDR3 is TGTGCCAGCAGCCAAAATACCGGGACAGGGACCACTGAAGCTTTCTTT.